The present TCR beta chain was sequenced within a study of T cells after yellow fever vaccination. TCRdb re-analysed the 5' RACE reads in MiXCR, keeping a single row per CDR3 protein. The sample includes 550,000 to 750,000 distinct CDR3 sequences, about 14% of them seen just once. As regards this clonotype: The antigen remains unidentified.

Study-wide results and caveats: A small share of clonotypes appeared in both CD4 and CD8 compartments. Abundant clonotypes from the bulk population could contaminate FACS-sorted repertoires. Post-booster samples contained most primary-vaccination clones (approximately 96% CD4, 70% to 90% CD8). Peak timing came faster in the weaker secondary response, day 5 versus 15.

CDR1 and CDR2 from the germline V gene are LNHDA and SQIVND (reference sequence). V lost 0 bases and J lost 2, with 10 bases in between. CDR3 size: 15 residues. The chain combines TRBV19 with TRBJ1-2; possible D gene TRBD1, 6 bases. Sample: PBMCs, taken on the day of the yellow fever booster vaccination. This TCR was recovered from a man younger than 40 who received the YFV17D yellow fever vaccine. DNA for the CDR3: TGTGCCAGTAGTATAGATCGAGGACAGAACTATGGCTACACCTTC. This codes for CASSIDRGQNYGYTF.